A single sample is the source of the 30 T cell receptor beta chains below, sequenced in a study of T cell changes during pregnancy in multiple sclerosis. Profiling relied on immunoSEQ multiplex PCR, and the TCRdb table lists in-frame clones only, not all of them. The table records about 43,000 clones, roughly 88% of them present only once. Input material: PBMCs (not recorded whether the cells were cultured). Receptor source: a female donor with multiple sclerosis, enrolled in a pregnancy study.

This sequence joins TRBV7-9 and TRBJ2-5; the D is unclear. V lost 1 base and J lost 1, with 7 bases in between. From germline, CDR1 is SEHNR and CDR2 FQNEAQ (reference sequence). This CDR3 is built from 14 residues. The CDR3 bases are TGTGCCAGCAGCTTAGAATTGATCCAAGAGACCCAGTACTTC. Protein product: CASSLELIQETQYF.

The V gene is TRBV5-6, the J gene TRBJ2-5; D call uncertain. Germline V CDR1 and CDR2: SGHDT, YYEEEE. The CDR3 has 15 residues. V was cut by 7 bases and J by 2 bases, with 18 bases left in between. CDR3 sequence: CASQLGTVQQETQYF. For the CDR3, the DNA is TGTGCCAGCCAGCTGGGTACAGTACAACAAGAGACCCAGTACTTC.

The CDR3 spells CASSKEFTDTQYF. CDR3 nucleotides: TGCGCCAGCAGTAAGGAATTTACAGATACGCAGTATTTT. The genes are TRBV5-1 and TRBJ2-3; D is unresolved. V dropped 5 bases and J dropped 3 bases, with 10 bases sitting between them. The CDR3 sequence is 13 residues long. The germline gives CDR1 SGHRS, CDR2 YFSETQ. Combining the CDR3 with reference TRBV5-1 and TRBJ2-3 gives the whole variable domain KAGVTQTPRYLIKTRGQQVTLSCSPISGHRSVSWYQQTPGQGLQFLFEYFSETQRNKGNFPGRFSGRQFSNSRSEMNVSTLELGDSALYLCASSKEFTDTQYFGPGTRLTVL.

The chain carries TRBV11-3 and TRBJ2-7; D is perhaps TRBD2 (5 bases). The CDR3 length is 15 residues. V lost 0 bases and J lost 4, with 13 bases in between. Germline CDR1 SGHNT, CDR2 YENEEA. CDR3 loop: CASSLDSSGTYEQYF. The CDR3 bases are TGTGCCAGCAGCTTAGATAGCAGCGGAACTTACGAGCAGTACTTC.

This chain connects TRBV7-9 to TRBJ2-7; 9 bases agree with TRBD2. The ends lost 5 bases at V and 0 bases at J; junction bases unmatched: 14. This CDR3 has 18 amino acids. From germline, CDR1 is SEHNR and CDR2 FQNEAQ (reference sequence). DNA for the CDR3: TGTGCCAGCAGCCCACCCTCCTCTAGCGGGACTTACTCCTACGAGCAGTACTTC. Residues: CASSPPSSSGTYSYEQYF.

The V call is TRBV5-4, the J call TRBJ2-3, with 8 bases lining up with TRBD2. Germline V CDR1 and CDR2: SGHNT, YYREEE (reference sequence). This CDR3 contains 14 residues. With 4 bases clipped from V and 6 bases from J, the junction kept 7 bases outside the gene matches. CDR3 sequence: CASSPGGASDTQYF. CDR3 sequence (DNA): TGTGCCAGCAGCCCGGGGGGGGCTTCGGATACGCAGTATTTT.

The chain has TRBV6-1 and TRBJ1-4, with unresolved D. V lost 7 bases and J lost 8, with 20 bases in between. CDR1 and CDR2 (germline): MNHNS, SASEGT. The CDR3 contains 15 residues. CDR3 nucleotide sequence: TGTGCCAGCATGCAATGGTCACTTCAAGGAGAAAAACTGTTTTTT. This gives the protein CASMQWSLQGEKLFF.

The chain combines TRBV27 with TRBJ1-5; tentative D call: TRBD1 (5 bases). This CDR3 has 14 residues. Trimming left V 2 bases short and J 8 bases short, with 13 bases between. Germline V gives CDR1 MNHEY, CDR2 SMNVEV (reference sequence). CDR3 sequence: CASSLGDGVKPQHF. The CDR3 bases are TGTGCCAGCAGTTTAGGGGACGGAGTTAAGCCCCAGCATTTT.

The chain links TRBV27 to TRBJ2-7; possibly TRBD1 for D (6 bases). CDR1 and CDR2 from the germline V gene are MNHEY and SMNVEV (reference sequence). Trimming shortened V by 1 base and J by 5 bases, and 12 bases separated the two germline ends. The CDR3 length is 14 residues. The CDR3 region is CASSLWDTGNEQYF. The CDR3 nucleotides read TGTGCCAGCAGTTTATGGGACACCGGTAACGAGCAGTACTTC.

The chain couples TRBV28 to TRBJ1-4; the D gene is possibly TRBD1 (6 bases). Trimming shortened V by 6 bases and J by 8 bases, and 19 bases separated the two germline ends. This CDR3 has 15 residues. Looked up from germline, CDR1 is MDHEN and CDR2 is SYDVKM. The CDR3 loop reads CASSAVGARGEKLFF. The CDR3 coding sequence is TGTGCCAGCAGCGCCGTGGGGGCTCGTGGGGAAAAACTGTTTTTT.

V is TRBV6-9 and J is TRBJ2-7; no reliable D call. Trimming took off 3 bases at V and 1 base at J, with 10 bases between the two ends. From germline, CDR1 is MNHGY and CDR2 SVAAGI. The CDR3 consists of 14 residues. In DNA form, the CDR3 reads TGTGCCAGCAGTTACTCGCCGGGTTCCTACGAGCAGTACTTC. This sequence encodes CASSYSPGSYEQYF.

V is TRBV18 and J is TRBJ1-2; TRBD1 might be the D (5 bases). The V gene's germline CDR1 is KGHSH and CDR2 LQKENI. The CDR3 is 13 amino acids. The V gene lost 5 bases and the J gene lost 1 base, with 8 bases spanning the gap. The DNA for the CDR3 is TGTGCCAGCTCATCGACAGATAACTATGGCTACACCTTC. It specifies CASSSTDNYGYTF. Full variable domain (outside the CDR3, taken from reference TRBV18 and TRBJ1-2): NAGVMQNPRHLVRRRGQEARLRCSPMKGHSHVYWYRQLPEEGLKFMVYLQKENIIDESGMPKERFSAEFPKEGPSILRIQQVVRGDSAAYFCASSSTDNYGYTFGSGTRLTVV.

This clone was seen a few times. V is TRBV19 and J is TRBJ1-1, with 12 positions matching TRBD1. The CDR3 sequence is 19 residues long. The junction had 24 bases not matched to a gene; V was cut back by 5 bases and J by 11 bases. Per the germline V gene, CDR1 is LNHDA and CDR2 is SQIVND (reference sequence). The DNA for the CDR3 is TGTGCCAGTAGTGGGGACAGGGGGCTCGTAAATCCTTACACGGAATTGGCTTTCTTT. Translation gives CASSGDRGLVNPYTELAFF. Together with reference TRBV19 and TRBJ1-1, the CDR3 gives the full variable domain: DGGITQSPKYLFRKEGQNVTLSCEQNLNHDAMYWYRQDPGQGLRLIYYSQIVNDFQKGDIAEGYSVSREKKESFPLTVTSAQKNPTAFYLCASSGDRGLVNPYTELAFFGQGTRLTVV.

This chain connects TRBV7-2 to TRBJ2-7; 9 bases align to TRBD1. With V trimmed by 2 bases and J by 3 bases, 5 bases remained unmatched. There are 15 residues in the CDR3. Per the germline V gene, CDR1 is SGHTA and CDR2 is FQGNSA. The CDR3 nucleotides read TGTGCCAGCAGCTTATATGGGACAGGGAGCTACGAGCAGTACTTC. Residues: CASSLYGTGSYEQYF.

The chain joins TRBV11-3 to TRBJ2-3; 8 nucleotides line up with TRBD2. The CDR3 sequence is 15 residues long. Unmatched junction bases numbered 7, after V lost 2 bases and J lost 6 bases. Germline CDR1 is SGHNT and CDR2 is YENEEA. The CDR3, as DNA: TGTGCCAGCAGCTTAACCGCGGGGGGCCGGGATACGCAGTATTTT. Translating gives CASSLTAGGRDTQYF.

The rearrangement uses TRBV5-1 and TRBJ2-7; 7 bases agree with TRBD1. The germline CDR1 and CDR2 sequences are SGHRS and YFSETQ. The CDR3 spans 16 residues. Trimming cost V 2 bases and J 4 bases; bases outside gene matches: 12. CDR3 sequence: CASSFLTGSNLYEQYF. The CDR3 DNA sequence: TGCGCCAGCAGCTTTCTGACAGGGTCAAATTTATACGAGCAGTACTTC.

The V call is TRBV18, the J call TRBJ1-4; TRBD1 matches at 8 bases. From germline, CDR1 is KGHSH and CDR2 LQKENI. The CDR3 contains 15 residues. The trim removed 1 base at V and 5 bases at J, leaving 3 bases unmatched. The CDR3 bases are TGTGCCAGCTCACCACGGACAGGGACCAATGAAAAACTGTTTTTT. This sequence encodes CASSPRTGTNEKLFF.

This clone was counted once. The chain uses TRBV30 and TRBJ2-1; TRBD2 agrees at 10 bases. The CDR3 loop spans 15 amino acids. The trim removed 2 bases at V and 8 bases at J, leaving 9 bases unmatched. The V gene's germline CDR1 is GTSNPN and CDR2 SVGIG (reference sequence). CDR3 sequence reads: CAWSILAGVYDEQFF. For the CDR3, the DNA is TGTGCCTGGAGTATCCTAGCGGGAGTATATGATGAGCAGTTCTTC.

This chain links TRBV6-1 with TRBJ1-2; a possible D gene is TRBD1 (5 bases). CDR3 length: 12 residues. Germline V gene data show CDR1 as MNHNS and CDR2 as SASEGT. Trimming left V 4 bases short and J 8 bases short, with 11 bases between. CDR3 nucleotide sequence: TGTGCCAGCAGTGCTGGGGGTAGCGGCTACACCTTC. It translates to CASSAGGSGYTF.

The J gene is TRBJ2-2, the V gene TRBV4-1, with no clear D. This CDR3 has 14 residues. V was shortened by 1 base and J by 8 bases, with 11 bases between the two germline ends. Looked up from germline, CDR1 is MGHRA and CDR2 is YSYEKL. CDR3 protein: CASSQVEGRGELFF. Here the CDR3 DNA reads TGCGCCAGCAGCCAAGTGGAAGGTCGAGGGGAGCTGTTTTTT.

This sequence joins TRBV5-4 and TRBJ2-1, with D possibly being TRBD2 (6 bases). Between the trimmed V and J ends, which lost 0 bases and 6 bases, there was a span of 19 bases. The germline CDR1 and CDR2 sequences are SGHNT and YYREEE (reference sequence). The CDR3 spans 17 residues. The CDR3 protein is CASSLGGAGSPLNEQFF. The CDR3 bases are TGTGCCAGCAGCTTGGGAGGGGCGGGAAGTCCCCTCAATGAGCAGTTCTTC.

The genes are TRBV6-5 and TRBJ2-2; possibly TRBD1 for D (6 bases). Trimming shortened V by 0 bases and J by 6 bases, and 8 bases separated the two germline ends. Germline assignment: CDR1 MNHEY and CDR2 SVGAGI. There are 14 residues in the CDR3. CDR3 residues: CASSYSAGAGELFF. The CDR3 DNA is TGTGCCAGCAGTTACTCGGCAGGGGCCGGGGAGCTGTTTTTT.

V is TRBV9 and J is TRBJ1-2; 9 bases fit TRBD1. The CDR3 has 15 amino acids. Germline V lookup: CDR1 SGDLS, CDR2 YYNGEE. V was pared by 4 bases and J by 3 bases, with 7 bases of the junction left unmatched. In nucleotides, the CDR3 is TGTGCCAGCAGCCCAAGGACAGGGGAGGACTATGGCTACACCTTC. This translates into CASSPRTGEDYGYTF.

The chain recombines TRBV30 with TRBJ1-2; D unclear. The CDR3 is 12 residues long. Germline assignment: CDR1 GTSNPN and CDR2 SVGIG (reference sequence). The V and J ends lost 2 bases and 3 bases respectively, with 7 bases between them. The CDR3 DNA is TGTGCCTGGAGTAAGGGTGACTATGGCTACACCTTC. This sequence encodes CAWSKGDYGYTF.

The CDR3 region has the DNA TGTGCCAGCATTCGGACAGGGACAGATACGCAGTATTTT. It yields the protein CASIRTGTDTQYF. V is TRBV6-1 and J is TRBJ2-3; 8 bases line up with TRBD1. The V segment lost 7 bases and the J segment 3 bases; nucleotides outside the gene matches: 3. This CDR3 has 13 residues. In germline, CDR1 is MNHNS, CDR2 SASEGT.

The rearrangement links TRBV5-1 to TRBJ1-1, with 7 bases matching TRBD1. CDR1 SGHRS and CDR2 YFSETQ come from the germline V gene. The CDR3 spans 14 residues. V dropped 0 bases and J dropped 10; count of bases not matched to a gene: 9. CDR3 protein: CASSLVLRGQGAFF. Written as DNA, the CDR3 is TGCGCCAGCAGCTTGGTATTGAGGGGGCAAGGAGCTTTCTTT.

As DNA, the CDR3 is TGTGCCAGCAGCGTAGCTGGTGGGGCAGACTATGGCTACACCTTC. It encodes CASSVAGGADYGYTF. The chain combines TRBV9 with TRBJ1-2; a weak D match, TRBD1 (5 bases). The V and J ends lost 0 bases and 3 bases respectively, with 12 bases between them. From germline, CDR1 is SGDLS and CDR2 YYNGEE. The CDR3 is 15 residues long.

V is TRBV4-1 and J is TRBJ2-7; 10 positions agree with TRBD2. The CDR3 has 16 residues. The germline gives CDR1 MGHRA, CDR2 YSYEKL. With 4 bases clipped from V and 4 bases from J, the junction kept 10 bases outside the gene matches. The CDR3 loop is CASSPQASGSRYEQYF. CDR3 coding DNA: TGCGCCAGCAGCCCCCAAGCTAGCGGGAGTCGGTACGAGCAGTACTTC.

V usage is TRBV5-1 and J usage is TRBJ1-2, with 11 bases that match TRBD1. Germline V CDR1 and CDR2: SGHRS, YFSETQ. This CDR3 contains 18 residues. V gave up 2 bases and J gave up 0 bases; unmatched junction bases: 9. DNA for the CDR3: TGCGCCAGCAGCTTAGTGAGGACAGGGGGCTTTACTAACTATGGCTACACCTTC. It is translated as CASSLVRTGGFTNYGYTF.

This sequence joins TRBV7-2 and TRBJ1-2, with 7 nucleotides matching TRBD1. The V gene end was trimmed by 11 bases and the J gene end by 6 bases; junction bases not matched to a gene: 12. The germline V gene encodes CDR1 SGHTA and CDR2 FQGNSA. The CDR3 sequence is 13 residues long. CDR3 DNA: TGTGCCGGAAGTCCAACAGGGGATGATGGCTACACCTTC. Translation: CAGSPTGDDGYTF.